A selection of T cell receptor beta chains follows, all from one sample in a study of T cells in tuberculosis. Only in-frame clones appear in the TCRdb table, and some are missing; sequencing was by immunoSEQ multiplex PCR. The sample includes tens of thousands of clones, 95% to 98% of them seen just once. Sequenced input: PBMCs. The receptors shown here come from a donor aged 5-35 years with latent tuberculosis or without tuberculosis infection. The CDR3 runs from the conserved cysteine through the conserved F or W. A D gene is named only where the DNA matches it firmly. Clone size, where shown, is once, few, many, or a class for clones that have expanded.

>NA|16|NA|TRBV30|TRBJ2-4
CAWSRAGDLAKNIQYF
TGTGCCTGGAGTCGGGCAGGGGATCTAGCCAAAAACATTCAGTACTTC
>TRBD1|14|NA|TRBV29-1|TRBJ2-1
CSVLPGQGGYEQFF
TGCAGCGTCCTACCGGGACAGGGGGGTTATGAGCAGTTCTTC
>TRBD1|14|NA|TRBV29-1|TRBJ1-1
CSTDQGVQNTEAFF
TGCAGCACAGATCAGGGGGTACAGAACACTGAAGCTTTCTTT
>TRBD1|15|NA|TRBV2|TRBJ1-4
CASSGGGQPNEKLFF
TGTGCCAGCAGTGGTGGGGGACAGCCTAATGAAAAACTGTTTTTT
>NA|13|NA|TRBV6-1|TRBJ2-7
CASSEASPGEQYF
TGTGCCAGCAGTGAAGCTTCTCCCGGCGAGCAGTACTTC
>TRBD1|17|NA|TRBV5-1|TRBJ2-6
CASRGTGVTSGANVLTF
TGCGCCAGCAGAGGGACAGGGGTTACCTCTGGGGCCAACGTCCTGACTTTC
>TRBD1|15|NA|TRBV19|TRBJ1-2
CASSTRTGGDYGYTF
TGTGCCAGTAGTACCAGAACAGGGGGCGACTATGGCTACACCTTC
>TRBD1|13|once|TRBV25-1|TRBJ2-7
CASTGRGSYEQYF
TGTGCCAGCACGGGCAGGGGGTCATACGAGCAGTACTTC
>NA|14|NA|TRBV15|TRBJ2-7
CATSYEGSVGEQYF
TGTGCCACGTCTTATGAGGGATCGGTGGGGGAGCAGTACTTC
>TRBD1|11|once|TRBV30|TRBJ1-1
CAWSTTGRAFF
TGTGCCTGGAGTACGACAGGGAGGGCTTTCTTT
>TRBD1|14|NA|TRBV19|TRBJ1-5
CASSPRTGDLPQHF
TGTGCCAGTAGTCCCCGGACAGGGGATTTACCCCAGCATTTT
>NA|15|NA|TRBV19|TRBJ2-5
CASSNLRLKEETQYF
TGTGCCAGTAGCAACCTCCGACTTAAAGAAGAGACCCAGTACTTC
>NA|14|NA|TRBV28|TRBJ1-3
CASSDFSSGNTIYF
TGTGCCAGCAGTGACTTTAGCTCTGGAAACACCATATATTTT
>TRBD1|15|NA|TRBV25-1|TRBJ2-5
CASSEKTGGSETQYF
TGTGCCAGCAGTGAAAAGACAGGGGGATCGGAGACCCAGTACTTC
>TRBD2|15|NA|TRBV18|TRBJ2-7
CASSPTGLAGNEQYF
TGTGCCAGCTCACCCACGGGACTAGCGGGAAACGAGCAGTACTTC
>TRBD1|14|NA|TRBV25-1|TRBJ2-1
CASSGTGDRNEQFF
TGTGCCAGCAGCGGGACAGGGGATAGGAATGAGCAGTTCTTC
>NA|15|NA|TRBV15|TRBJ1-3
CATSRTRGSGNTIYF
TGTGCCACCAGCAGGACCAGGGGCTCCGGAAACACCATATATTTT
>NA|16|NA|TRBV10-1|TRBJ1-1
CASSDQTRGLNTEAFF
TGCGCCAGCAGTGACCAGACCCGGGGATTGAACACTGAAGCTTTCTTT
>TRBD2|17|once|TRBV4-1|TRBJ2-1
CASSDGLAGSSYNEQFF
TGCGCCAGCAGCGACGGACTAGCGGGTAGCTCCTACAATGAGCAGTTCTTC
>TRBD1|13|NA|TRBV11-3|TRBJ1-2
CASSLYRGVSDTF
TGTGCCAGCAGCTTATACAGGGGGGTATCGGACACCTTC
>TRBD1|15|NA|TRBV7-9|TRBJ2-7
CASSHRTGASYEQYF
TGTGCCAGCAGCCACCGGACAGGGGCTTCCTACGAGCAGTACTTC
>NA|14|once|TRBV2|TRBJ2-1
CASSDGVTYNEQFF
TGTGCCAGCAGTGACGGGGTTACCTACAATGAGCAGTTCTTC
>TRBD1|14|NA|TRBV5-5|TRBJ1-5
CASSPGQYNQPQHF
TGTGCCAGCAGCCCGGGACAGTACAATCAGCCCCAGCATTTT
>TRBD1|14|NA|TRBV28|TRBJ2-7
CASRVGTVTYEQYF
TGTGCCAGCAGGGTCGGGACAGTTACCTACGAGCAGTACTTC
>NA|12|NA|TRBV5-4|TRBJ1-1
CASSEDSTEAFF
TGTGCCAGCAGCGAGGACAGCACTGAAGCTTTCTTT
>NA|13|NA|TRBV28|TRBJ1-3
CAGGGGAGNTIYF
TGTGCCGGGGGAGGGGGAGCAGGAAACACCATATATTTT
>TRBD1|14|NA|TRBV9|TRBJ2-7
CASSEGDSTYEQYF
TGTGCCAGCAGCGAGGGGGACAGCACCTACGAGCAGTACTTC
>NA|14|NA|TRBV11-2|TRBJ2-2
CASSLVGSPGELFF
TGTGCCAGCAGCTTAGTTGGGAGTCCCGGGGAGCTGTTTTTT
>TRBD2|16|NA|TRBV4-1|TRBJ2-3
CASSQVGGGFTDTQYF
TGCGCCAGCAGCCAAGTAGGCGGGGGGTTCACAGATACGCAGTATTTT
>NA|15|NA|TRBV7-6|TRBJ2-6
CASSLGGAGANVLTF
TGTGCCAGCAGCTTAGGGGGAGCTGGGGCCAACGTCCTGACTTTC
>NA|15|NA|TRBV7-2|TRBJ1-6
CASSLEAGDNSPLHF
TGTGCCAGCAGCTTAGAGGCAGGGGATAATTCACCCCTCCACTTT
>TRBD1|13|NA|TRBV29-1|TRBJ1-2
CSVPGQGHTGYTF
TGCAGCGTTCCGGGACAGGGGCATACTGGCTACACCTTC
>NA|16|NA|TRBV11-2|TRBJ2-7
CASSLVARTALYEQYF
TGTGCCAGCAGCTTGGTCGCCAGGACAGCGCTTTACGAGCAGTACTTC
>TRBD1|17|NA|TRBV28|TRBJ2-4
CASSSGTGVLAKNIQYF
TGTGCCAGCAGTTCAGGTACAGGGGTACTAGCCAAAAACATTCAGTACTTC
>NA|14|NA|TRBV30|TRBJ1-2
CAWLTFRGFQGYTF
TGTGCCTGGTTAACCTTTAGGGGGTTTCAAGGCTACACCTTC
>NA|15|NA|TRBV29-1|TRBJ2-3
CSVEARGIGADTQYF
TGCAGCGTTGAAGCCCGGGGGATAGGGGCAGATACGCAGTATTTT
>TRBD1|15|NA|TRBV6-5|TRBJ2-6
CASNNRGSGANVLTF
TGTGCCAGCAATAACAGGGGATCCGGGGCCAACGTCCTGACTTTC
>NA|14|few|TRBV12-5|TRBJ1-1
CASGPGRGWTEAFF
TGTGCTAGTGGTCCGGGTCGGGGGTGGACTGAAGCTTTCTTT
>TRBD2|13|NA|TRBV2|TRBJ2-7
CASSEGGSYEQYF
TGTGCCAGCAGTGAGGGGGGGTCCTACGAGCAGTACTTC
>NA|14|NA|TRBV7-3|TRBJ1-6
CASSAKRLYSPLHF
TGTGCCAGCAGCGCAAAGCGTCTTTATTCACCCCTCCACTTT
>TRBD1|15|NA|TRBV6-1|TRBJ2-7
CASSAPDRSSYEQYF
TGTGCCAGCAGTGCCCCGGACAGGAGCTCCTACGAGCAGTACTTC
>TRBD1|16|NA|TRBV5-4|TRBJ2-3
CASSLLQGQDTDTQYF
TGTGCCAGCAGCTTGCTCCAGGGACAGGACACAGATACGCAGTATTTT
>TRBD1|15|NA|TRBV6-5|TRBJ1-1
CASRTLGTENTEAFF
TGTGCCAGCAGAACCCTTGGGACAGAGAACACTGAAGCTTTCTTT
>NA|14|NA|TRBV19|TRBJ1-2
CASSIVSGIYGYTF
TGTGCCAGTAGTATAGTCTCAGGGATCTATGGCTACACCTTC
>NA|16|once|TRBV5-8|TRBJ1-5
CASSARGGPLGQPQHF
TGTGCCAGCAGCGCAAGGGGGGGGCCACTGGGTCAGCCCCAGCATTTT
>NA|14|NA|TRBV29-1|TRBJ1-1
CSVELQALNTEAFF
TGCAGCGTTGAACTTCAAGCTCTGAACACTGAAGCTTTCTTT
>TRBD1|18|NA|TRBV7-9|TRBJ2-7
CASTFPRDSSSSSYEQYF
TGTGCCAGCACCTTCCCACGGGACAGCTCCTCCTCATCCTACGAGCAGTACTTC
>TRBD2|15|NA|TRBV19|TRBJ2-5
CASSTGGAQSETQYF
TGTGCCAGTAGTACCGGGGGGGCTCAGTCCGAGACCCAGTACTTC
>NA|15|NA|TRBV6-1|TRBJ1-4
CASTEVSRVGEKLFF
TGTGCCAGCACTGAAGTGAGCAGGGTGGGTGAAAAACTGTTTTTT
>NA|14|NA|TRBV25-1|TRBJ2-5
CASSEWSQGETQYF
TGTGCCAGCAGTGAATGGTCCCAGGGGGAGACCCAGTACTTC
>NA|15|NA|TRBV5-4|TRBJ1-2
CASSLVGTYPYGYTF
TGTGCCAGCAGCCTAGTCGGGACATACCCCTATGGCTACACCTTC
>TRBD1|14|NA|TRBV6-5|TRBJ2-3
CASNGGQGLDTQYF
TGTGCCAGCAACGGGGGACAGGGACTAGATACGCAGTATTTT
>NA|16|NA|TRBV6-1|TRBJ2-1
CASSEWAGSITYEQFF
TGTGCCAGCAGTGAATGGGCAGGCTCCATAACCTATGAGCAGTTCTTC
>NA|13|once|TRBV29-1|TRBJ1-1
CSVVGTQRTEAFF
TGCAGCGTCGTCGGGACTCAGAGGACTGAAGCTTTCTTT